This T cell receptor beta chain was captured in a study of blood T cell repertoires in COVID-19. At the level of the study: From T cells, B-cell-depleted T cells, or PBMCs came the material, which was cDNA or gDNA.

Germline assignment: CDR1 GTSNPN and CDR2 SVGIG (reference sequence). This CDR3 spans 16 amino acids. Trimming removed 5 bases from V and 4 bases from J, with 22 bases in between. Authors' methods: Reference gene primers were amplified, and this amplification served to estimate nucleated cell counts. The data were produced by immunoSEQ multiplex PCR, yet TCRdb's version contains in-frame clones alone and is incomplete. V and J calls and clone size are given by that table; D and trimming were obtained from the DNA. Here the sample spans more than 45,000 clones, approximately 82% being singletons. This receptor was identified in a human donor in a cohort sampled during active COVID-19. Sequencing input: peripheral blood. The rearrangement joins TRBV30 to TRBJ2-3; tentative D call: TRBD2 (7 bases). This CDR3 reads CAWDHGRGGAADTQYF. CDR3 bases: TGTGCCTGGGACCACGGAAGAGGGGGGGCGGCAGATACGCAGTATTTT.